This TCR beta chain comes out of a study of T-cell reconstitution after alpha-beta-depleted transplantation in children. This clonotype has a count of ten or more. From germline, CDR1 is SQVTM and CDR2 ANQGSEA. The germline V and J ends were trimmed by 7 bases and 0 bases, with 16 bases remaining between them. This CDR3 contains 15 residues. Construction of the TCRbeta library involved unique molecular identifiers. TCRdb passed the PCR reads through MiXCR, listing each CDR3 protein once. The sample yields about 640,000 distinct CDR3 sequences, around a sixth seen once. The sequencing here drew on PBMCs from the stem cell graft donor, taken from the stem cell graft. This receptor was identified in a human donor who donated a stem cell graft to a child with acute myeloid leukemia. The rearrangement joins TRBV29-1 to TRBJ1-3, with D unresolved. Written as DNA, the CDR3 is TGCAGCGCCCGGTTCGTGGGGTCCTCTGGAAACACCATATATTTT. Amino acid sequence: CSARFVGSSGNTIYF.